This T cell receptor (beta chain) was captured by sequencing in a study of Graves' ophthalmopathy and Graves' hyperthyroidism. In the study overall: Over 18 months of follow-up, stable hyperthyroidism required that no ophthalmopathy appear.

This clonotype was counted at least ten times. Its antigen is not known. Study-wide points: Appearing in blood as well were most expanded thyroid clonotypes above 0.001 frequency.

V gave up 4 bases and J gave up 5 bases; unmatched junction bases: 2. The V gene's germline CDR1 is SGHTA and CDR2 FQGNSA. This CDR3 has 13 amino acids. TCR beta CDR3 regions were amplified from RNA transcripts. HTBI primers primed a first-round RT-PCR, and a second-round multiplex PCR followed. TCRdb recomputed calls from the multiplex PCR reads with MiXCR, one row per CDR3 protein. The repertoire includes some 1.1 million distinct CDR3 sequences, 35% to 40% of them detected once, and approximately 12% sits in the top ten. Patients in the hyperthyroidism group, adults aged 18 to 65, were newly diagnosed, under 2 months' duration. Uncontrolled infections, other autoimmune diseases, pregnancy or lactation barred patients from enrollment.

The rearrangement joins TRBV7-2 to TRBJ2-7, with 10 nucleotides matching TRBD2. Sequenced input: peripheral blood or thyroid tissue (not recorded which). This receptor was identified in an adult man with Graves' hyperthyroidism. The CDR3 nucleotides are TGTGCCAGCAGCTCCGGGACTAGCGACGAGCAGTACTTC. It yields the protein CASSSGTSDEQYF.